Presented here are 19 T cell receptor beta chains from one specimen sequenced in a study of blood T cells in healthy people across ages. A second PCR, run for roughly 7 to 11 cycles, used a sample-barcoded 5' primer plus a J-beta primer mix. TCRdb analysed the 5' RACE reads with MiXCR anew, one entry per CDR3 protein. This sample has over a million distinct CDR3 sequences, with less than 50% found just once. The material sequenced was blood. The receptors derive from a woman in her sixties or seventies in good health.

This chain joins TRBV18 and TRBJ2-1; no definite D call. Trimming cost V 0 bases and J 7 bases, with 7 bases left between them. Germline CDR1 KGHSH, CDR2 LQKENI. The CDR3 runs 13 residues. The CDR3, as DNA: TGTGCCAGCTCACCACCGTGGGCAAATGAGCAGTTCTTC. It translates to CASSPPWANEQFF.

The chain joins TRBV14 to TRBJ1-1; D is perhaps TRBD1 (6 bases). The germline V gene has CDR1 SGHDN and CDR2 FVKESK. With 0 bases removed from V and 7 bases from J, the gap between germline ends came to 12 bases. CDR3 length: 14 residues. CDR3 residues: CASSQDEQGREAFF. The CDR3 region has the DNA TGTGCCAGCAGCCAAGACGAACAGGGTCGTGAAGCTTTCTTT.

Turning to this clonotype: A single base separates this from a much larger clone, so it may be a read error. This sequence joins TRBV9 and TRBJ2-1; perhaps TRBD2 as D (6 bases). CDR1 and CDR2 (germline): SGDLS, YYNGEE. CDR3 length: 13 amino acids. Trimming removed 3 bases from V and 8 bases from J, with 12 bases in between. For the CDR3, the DNA is TGTGCCAGCAGCGGCGACGGGAGCGATGAGCAGTTCTTC. Translating it yields CASSGDGSDEQFF.

Points on this clonotype: Mismatch with germline at one junction end may stem from a read error. This sequence joins TRBV5-5 and TRBJ2-5, with TRBD2 as a possible D gene (5 bases). The CDR3 extends over 15 amino acids. In germline, CDR1 is SGHKS, CDR2 YYEKEE (reference sequence). This chain's CDR3 is CASSLRDPNQETQYF. The CDR3 DNA sequence: TGTGCCAGCAGCCTCCGGGATCCTAACCAGGAGACCCAGTACTTC.

V is TRBV7-9 and J is TRBJ2-7; either TRBD1 or TRBD2 may fit D (5 bases each). Germline values: CDR1 SEHNR, CDR2 FQNEAQ (reference sequence). V was clipped by 4 bases and J by 5 bases, with 9 bases between them. This CDR3 region has 12 residues. The CDR3 coding sequence is TGTGCCAGCAGCTGGGGGTGGAACGAGCAGTACTTC. Translating gives CASSWGWNEQYF.

CDR3 nucleotide sequence: TGCAGTGCTGCGCAAATAACAGATACGCAGTATTTT. This translates into CSAAQITDTQYF. The chain joins TRBV20-1 to TRBJ2-3; D remains ambiguous. There are 12 residues in the CDR3. Deletions cut 5 bases from V and 3 bases from J, with 9 bases between. Germline V gene lookup returns CDR1 DFQATT and CDR2 SNEGSKA (reference sequence).

J is TRBJ1-5 and V is TRBV6-6, with unresolved D. This CDR3 has 13 amino acids. Between the trimmed V and J ends, which lost 8 bases and 5 bases, there was a span of 13 bases. CDR1 MNHNY and CDR2 SVGAGI come from the germline V gene (reference sequence). The chain's CDR3 is CASYAPGDQPQHF. For the CDR3, the DNA is TGTGCCAGCTATGCCCCTGGGGATCAGCCCCAGCATTTT.

The table lists this clonotype with many counts. The genes are TRBV12-3 or TRBV12-4 and TRBJ2-5; D tentatively fits TRBD1 or TRBD2 (5 bases each). V was cut by 6 bases and J by 5 bases, with 10 bases left in between. The CDR3 sequence is 12 residues long. CDR3 sequence reads: CASSIWGETQYF. CDR3 nucleotides: TGTGCCAGCAGCATTTGGGGGGAGACCCAGTACTTC.

The chain links TRBV18 to TRBJ2-5; possible D gene TRBD1, 6 bases. The CDR3 length is 13 residues. Germline CDR1 and CDR2: KGHSH and LQKENI. V dropped 5 bases and J dropped 3 bases, with 10 bases sitting between them. This chain's CDR3 is CASSWTDKETQYF. For the CDR3, the DNA is TGTGCCAGCTCATGGACAGATAAAGAGACCCAGTACTTC.

The chain combines TRBV28 with TRBJ1-2; D might be TRBD1 (5 bases). This CDR3 is 14 amino acids long. The germline V gene encodes CDR1 MDHEN and CDR2 SYDVKM. The V gene lost 10 bases and the J gene lost 6 bases, with 21 bases spanning the gap. For the CDR3, the DNA is TGTGCCACCTTACCCCCAGGGAATTGGGATGGCTACACCTTC. Protein product: CATLPPGNWDGYTF.

The chain uses TRBV7-2 and TRBJ2-4, with a possible D match to TRBD2 (5 bases). The J call could be wrong; TRBJ2-5 is a better fit for the DNA end. Germline CDR1 is SGHTA and CDR2 is FQGNSA. This CDR3 region has 13 residues. The CDR3 here is CASGYGSGETQYF. In nucleotides, the CDR3 is TGTGCCAGCGGCTACGGGTCGGGGGAGACCCAGTACTTC.

This clonotype was seen a few times. The chain couples TRBV5-1 to TRBJ2-7; 8 bases are a match to TRBD1. Per the germline V gene, CDR1 is SGHRS and CDR2 is YFSETQ. V was pared by 0 bases and J by 4 bases, with 6 bases of the junction left unmatched. This CDR3 has 15 amino acids. CDR3 in DNA: TGCGCCAGCAGCTTGGAGACAGGGGATGGATACGAGCAGTACTTC. Translation gives CASSLETGDGYEQYF. Full variable domain (rest looked up from reference TRBV5-1 and TRBJ2-7): KAGVTQTPRYLIKTRGQQVTLSCSPISGHRSVSWYQQTPGQGLQFLFEYFSETQRNKGNFPGRFSGRQFSNSRSEMNVSTLELGDSALYLCASSLETGDGYEQYFGPGTRLTVT.

The chain couples TRBV27 to TRBJ1-4; 8 positions match TRBD1. The germline V gene has CDR1 MNHEY and CDR2 SMNVEV (reference sequence). The J segment lost 0 bases and the V segment lost 6 bases, leaving 9 bases of the junction unmatched. The CDR3 length is 17 residues. The CDR3 DNA reads as TGTGCCAGCAGGGACAGGGCCGGCGGCGCAACTAATGAAAAACTGTTTTTT. As protein: CASRDRAGGATNEKLFF.

This chain uses TRBV7-2 with TRBJ1-6; no clear D gene. Trimming removed 2 bases at V and 2 bases at J, with 10 bases between. Germline V gene lookup returns CDR1 SGHTA and CDR2 FQGNSA. CDR3 length: 16 amino acids. The CDR3 DNA reads TGTGCCAGCAGCTTAAGGATTACCCCCTATAATTCACCCCTCCACTTT. Amino acid sequence: CASSLRITPYNSPLHF. The full variable domain, in which reference TRBV7-2 and TRBJ1-6 provide the parts outside the CDR3, is GAGVSQSPSNKVTEKGKDVELRCDPISGHTALYWYRQSLGQGLEFLIYFQGNSAPDKSGLPSDRFSAERTGGSVSTLTIQRTQQEDSAVYLCASSLRITPYNSPLHFGNGTRLTVT.

The gene calls are TRBV6-5 and TRBJ1-4; D gene uncertain. The germline V gene encodes CDR1 MNHEY and CDR2 SVGAGI. Between the trimmed V and J ends, which lost 0 bases and 0 bases, there was a span of 11 bases. This CDR3 is built from 17 residues. CDR3 coding DNA: TGTGCCAGCAGTTACTCACTACCCGAAGCAACTAATGAAAAACTGTTTTTT. It codes for CASSYSLPEATNEKLFF.

The rearrangement links TRBV11-2 to TRBJ2-7; D is unclear. Germline values: CDR1 SGHAT, CDR2 FQNNGV. This CDR3 is built from 12 residues. Trimming removed 2 bases at V and 5 bases at J, with 7 bases between. CDR3 protein: CASSLSYHEQYF. In DNA, the CDR3 is TGTGCCAGCAGCTTAAGTTACCACGAGCAGTACTTC.

CDR3 region: CASSLRPGANSPLHF. In nucleotides, the CDR3 is TGTGCCAGCAGCTTACGACCAGGGGCAAATTCACCCCTCCACTTT. This chain connects TRBV7-2 to TRBJ1-6; maybe TRBD1 (6 bases). Trimming took off 2 bases at V and 7 bases at J, with 12 bases between the two ends. The CDR3 consists of 15 residues. Germline V CDR1 and CDR2: SGHTA, FQGNSA. Looking up the rest from reference TRBV7-2 and TRBJ1-6 gives the full variable domain: GAGVSQSPSNKVTEKGKDVELRCDPISGHTALYWYRQSLGQGLEFLIYFQGNSAPDKSGLPSDRFSAERTGGSVSTLTIQRTQQEDSAVYLCASSLRPGANSPLHFGNGTRLTVT.

This clonotype turned up a few times. In DNA, the CDR3 is TGTGCCAGCAGCTTGAGGGGGAGCCCCGAGACCCAGTACTTC. Translation: CASSLRGSPETQYF. The chain is built from TRBV5-5 and TRBJ2-5, with a weak D call TRBD1 (6 bases). Germline V CDR1 and CDR2: SGHKS, YYEKEE (reference sequence). This CDR3 has 14 residues. V was cut by 1 base and J by 5 bases, with 12 bases left in between.

CDR3 amino acids: CATSRATGHGGSPQHF. The CDR3 nucleotides are TGTGCCACCAGCAGAGCGACAGGGCACGGGGGTTCGCCCCAGCATTTT. J is TRBJ1-5 and V is TRBV15; 7 bases fit TRBD1. The V and J ends lost 1 base and 9 bases, in that order; junction bases with no gene match: 12. The CDR3 contains 16 residues. CDR1 is LNHNV and CDR2 is YYDKDF in the germline V gene (reference sequence).